This T cell receptor beta chain came from a study of T cells in Graves' hyperthyroidism and ophthalmopathy. Study observations and caveats: Most thyroid clonotypes expanded above 0.001 were also detected in blood. Classification by a 13 V-J model distinguished ophthalmopathy from stable hyperthyroidism.

Investigators excluded patients with uncontrolled infection, other autoimmune disease, pregnancy or lactation. PBMCs stemmed from 10 ml fresh peripheral blood. Amplified TCR beta CDR3 regions came from RNA transcripts. The TCR CDR3 was amplified in a first-round RT-PCR using the HTBI primer set. Using its own MiXCR run on the multiplex PCR reads, TCRdb lists one record per CDR3 protein. The sample comprises 550,000 to 800,000 distinct CDR3 sequences, approximately 15% of which are singletons, and 15% to 17% rests with the top ten. There are a few counts of this clonotype. Its target is unknown. Germline V lookup: CDR1 SGHRS, CDR2 YFSETQ. The V and J ends lost 5 bases and 7 bases respectively, with 18 bases between them. The CDR3 sequence is 14 residues long.

The sequencing input was blood. V gene TRBV5-1 combines with J gene TRBJ2-5, with D tentatively TRBD2 (6 bases). The source is a man aged 50 or older with Graves' hyperthyroidism. The CDR3 region has the DNA TGCGCCAGCAGTGGGGACTGGGGCACAGGGACCCAGTACTTC. This sequence encodes CASSGDWGTGTQYF. The full variable domain, with the rest looked up from reference TRBV5-1 and TRBJ2-5, is KAGVTQTPRYLIKTRGQQVTLSCSPISGHRSVSWYQQTPGQGLQFLFEYFSETQRNKGNFPGRFSGRQFSNSRSEMNVSTLELGDSALYLCASSGDWGTGTQYFGPGTRLLVL.